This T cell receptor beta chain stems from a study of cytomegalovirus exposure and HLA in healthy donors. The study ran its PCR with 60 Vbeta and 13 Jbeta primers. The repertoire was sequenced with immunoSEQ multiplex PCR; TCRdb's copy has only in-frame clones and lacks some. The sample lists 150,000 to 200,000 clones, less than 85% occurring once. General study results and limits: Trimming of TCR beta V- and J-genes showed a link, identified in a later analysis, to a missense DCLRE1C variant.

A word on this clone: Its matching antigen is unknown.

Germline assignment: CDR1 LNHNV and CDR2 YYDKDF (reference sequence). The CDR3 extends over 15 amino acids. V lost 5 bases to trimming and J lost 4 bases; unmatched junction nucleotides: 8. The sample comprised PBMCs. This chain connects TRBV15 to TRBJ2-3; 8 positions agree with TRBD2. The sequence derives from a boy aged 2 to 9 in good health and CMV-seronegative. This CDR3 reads CATSAGTSDSDTQYF. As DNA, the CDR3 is TGTGCCACCAGCGCCGGGACTAGTGACTCAGATACGCAGTATTTT.